One and the same sample provided the 21 T cell receptor beta chains below, sequenced in a study of blood T cell repertoires in COVID-19. Generated by immunoSEQ multiplex PCR, the TCRdb table keeps only in-frame clones and is missing some. This table has over 200,000 clones, around 90% appearing once. The source material was peripheral blood. These receptors all come from a woman younger than 35 who had recovered from COVID-19.

The V call is TRBV7-9, the J call TRBJ1-1; TRBD1 is a possible D gene (5 bases). The V gene lost 3 bases and the J gene lost 1 base, with 6 bases spanning the gap. This CDR3 is 13 amino acids long. The germline V gene encodes CDR1 SEHNR and CDR2 FQNEAQ (reference sequence). The CDR3 sequence: CASSFGANTEAFF. CDR3 DNA sequence: TGTGCCAGCAGCTTTGGGGCGAACACTGAAGCTTTCTTT.

J is TRBJ2-7 and V is TRBV20-1, with unresolved D. V lost 3 bases to trimming and J lost 2 bases, with 17 bases between them. The CDR3 is 15 amino acids. Germline V lookup: CDR1 DFQATT, CDR2 SNEGSKA (reference sequence). The CDR3 spells CSASPYGIVTYEQYF. DNA of the CDR3: TGCAGTGCTAGTCCTTACGGTATCGTTACCTACGAGCAGTACTTC.

CDR3 protein: CASSFRGLAGRDGELFF. For the CDR3, the DNA is TGTGCCAGCAGTTTCCGGGGGCTAGCGGGAAGGGACGGGGAGCTGTTTTTT. This rearrangement joins TRBV27 to TRBJ2-2; 9 bases align to TRBD2. The V and J ends lost 3 bases and 7 bases, in that order; junction bases with no gene match: 12. The CDR3 is 17 residues long. The germline gives CDR1 MNHEY, CDR2 SMNVEV (reference sequence).

The DNA for the CDR3 is TGTGCCAGCAGTGAGACAGGCGTTACTACCTACGAGCAGTACTTC. It specifies CASSETGVTTYEQYF. V gene TRBV6-1 combines with J gene TRBJ2-7; possibly TRBD1 for D (6 bases). Trimming shortened V by 3 bases and J by 2 bases, and 14 bases separated the two germline ends. The germline V gene encodes CDR1 MNHNS and CDR2 SASEGT. The CDR3 spans 15 residues.

The chain combines TRBV14 with TRBJ2-3; D may be TRBD2 (5 bases). Germline-derived CDR1 and CDR2 are SGHDN and FVKESK. The length of the CDR3 is 14 residues. Trimming cost V 0 bases and J 6 bases, with 10 bases left between them. The CDR3 protein is CASSQEQAVDTQYF. As DNA, the CDR3 is TGTGCCAGCAGCCAAGAGCAAGCGGTGGATACGCAGTATTTT.

The table lists this clone with a count of one. The V gene is TRBV7-3, the J gene TRBJ1-1; D perhaps matches TRBD1 (6 bases). This CDR3 comprises 15 residues. V was trimmed by 5 bases and J by 4 bases, leaving 17 bases between them. Germline-derived CDR1 and CDR2 are SGHTA and FQGTGA. CDR3 nucleotide sequence: TGTGCCAGCAGCCCCCATGCAGGGGTGGTCACTGAAGCTTTCTTT. Amino acid sequence: CASSPHAGVVTEAFF.

The chain links TRBV4-3 to TRBJ1-1; TRBD1 matches 7 bases. V shed 4 bases and J 5 bases; nucleotides not matched to a gene: 7. Germline V gene lookup returns CDR1 LGHNA and CDR2 YSLEER. CDR3 length: 14 residues. This chain's CDR3 is CASSRKGTETEAFF. The CDR3, as DNA: TGCGCCAGCAGCCGGAAAGGGACAGAGACTGAAGCTTTCTTT.

J is TRBJ1-2 and V is TRBV4-2; D is unclear. The CDR3 is 16 amino acids. Trimming stripped 0 bases from V and 4 bases from J, with 15 bases between. Germline CDR1 is LGHNA and CDR2 is YNFKEQ. CDR3 amino acids: CASSQDPGRPIYGYTF. The CDR3 coding sequence is TGTGCCAGCAGCCAAGATCCCGGCAGGCCGATCTATGGCTACACCTTC.

V is TRBV7-2 and J is TRBJ1-2, with D maybe TRBD1 (5 bases). The germline CDR1 and CDR2 sequences are SGHTA and FQGNSA. CDR3 length: 14 residues. V was clipped by 5 bases and J by 8 bases, with 18 bases between them. The CDR3 is CASSGTGGIGGYTF. The CDR3 bases are TGTGCCAGCAGCGGCACTGGGGGGATCGGCGGCTACACCTTC.

The chain links TRBV6-5 to TRBJ1-2, with D perhaps matching TRBD1 (5 bases). Germline loops: CDR1 MNHEY, CDR2 SVGAGI. This CDR3 contains 13 residues. V shed 6 bases and J shed 5 bases, with 13 bases lying between them. The CDR3 here is CASRSDRRYGYTF. The CDR3 DNA sequence: TGTGCCAGCAGATCAGACAGACGGTATGGCTACACCTTC.

The rearrangement joins TRBV15 to TRBJ2-1; 9 positions match TRBD2. The CDR3 is 16 residues long. J lost 7 bases, V lost 3 bases, and 10 bases had no gene match. Germline V gene data show CDR1 as LNHNV and CDR2 as YYDKDF (reference sequence). The CDR3 nucleotides are TGTGCCACCAGCAGTTTTTATAGCGGGAGAGGAAATGAGCAGTTCTTC. Protein sequence: CATSSFYSGRGNEQFF.

This CDR3 reads CASSTPPQGSSYNEQFF. The CDR3 bases are TGTGCCAGCAGCACTCCCCCACAGGGTAGTTCCTACAATGAGCAGTTCTTC. The chain employs TRBV7-2 and TRBJ2-1; possibly TRBD1 for D (6 bases). Trimming cost V 5 bases and J 1 base, with 18 bases left between them. The CDR3 extends over 17 amino acids. Germline CDR1 and CDR2: SGHTA and FQGNSA.

This chain links TRBV30 with TRBJ2-6; D possibly corresponds to TRBD1 (6 bases). The CDR3 loop spans 19 amino acids. Trimming stripped 4 bases from V and 0 bases from J, with 22 bases between. CDR1 is GTSNPN and CDR2 is SVGIG in the germline V gene (reference sequence). DNA of the CDR3: TGTGCCTGGATTGGGACATCGCTCTTGAGTGGCTCTGGGGCCAACGTCCTGACTTTC. This gives the protein CAWIGTSLLSGSGANVLTF.

The J gene is TRBJ1-2, the V gene TRBV3-1 (or the pseudogene TRBV3-2); D remains unclear. The length of the CDR3 is 13 residues. The V gene lost 5 bases and the J gene lost 4 bases, with 11 bases spanning the gap. Per the germline V gene, CDR1 is LGHDT and CDR2 is YNNKEL (reference sequence). As DNA, the CDR3 is TGTGCCAGCAGCTCAGGTCCCCTCTATGGCTACACCTTC. This gives the protein CASSSGPLYGYTF.

The genes are TRBV18 and TRBJ2-2, with 12 bases lining up with TRBD2. Germline V gives CDR1 KGHSH, CDR2 LQKENI. V dropped 1 base and J dropped 4; count of bases not matched to a gene: 1. The length of the CDR3 is 16 residues. The CDR3 DNA sequence: TGTGCCAGCTCACCACGGGGACTAGCGGGCACCGGGGAGCTGTTTTTT. Translating gives CASSPRGLAGTGELFF.

The rearrangement links TRBV7-8 to TRBJ2-7; 7 positions match TRBD1. The CDR3 extends over 15 amino acids. CDR1 is SGHVS, CDR2 FQNEAQ, per germline. The trim removed 0 bases at V and 0 bases at J, leaving 2 bases unmatched. CDR3 nucleotide sequence: TGTGCCAGCAGCTTAGCCGGGACAGTCTCCTACGAGCAGTACTTC. Amino acid sequence: CASSLAGTVSYEQYF.

This clone appeared once. The CDR3 loop is CSALRRGATLEAFF. The CDR3, as DNA: TGCAGCGCTCTCCGGCGGGGGGCGACCCTTGAAGCTTTCTTT. J is TRBJ1-1 and V is TRBV29-1, with D tentatively TRBD1 (6 bases). With 7 bases removed from V and 7 bases from J, the gap between germline ends came to 22 bases. Germline lookup yields CDR1 SQVTM and CDR2 ANQGSEA. The CDR3 has 14 residues.

This clone was recorded once. The genes are TRBV5-4 and TRBJ1-6, with a possible D match to TRBD1 (6 bases). The CDR3 consists of 15 residues. Germline V gives CDR1 SGHNT, CDR2 YYREEE (reference sequence). With 4 bases removed from V and 4 bases from J, the gap between germline ends came to 12 bases. The CDR3 loop reads CASSRDTVYNSPLHF. The CDR3 DNA follows: TGTGCCAGCAGCCGGGACACTGTTTATAATTCACCCCTCCACTTT.

The chain has TRBV4-3 and TRBJ2-3; possibly TRBD2 for D (7 bases). CDR3 length equals 16 residues. CDR1 and CDR2 from the germline V gene are LGHNA and YSLEER. Trimming pared 1 base from V and 0 bases from J, leaving 11 bases between. This CDR3 reads CASSQVGGLSTDTQYF. The CDR3 DNA reads TGCGCCAGCAGCCAAGTCGGGGGGCTAAGCACAGATACGCAGTATTTT.

This rearrangement joins TRBV5-6 to TRBJ1-1, with 7 positions matching TRBD1. Unmatched junction bases numbered 15, after V lost 4 bases and J lost 3 bases. Germline CDR1 reads SGHDT; CDR2 reads YYEEEE. The CDR3 runs 17 residues. CDR3 in DNA: TGTGCCAGCAGCCCCTTTTTGACAGGGTATCGGGACACTGAAGCTTTCTTT. Translated, it gives CASSPFLTGYRDTEAFF.

The chain has TRBV11-2 and TRBJ1-4; 7 bases fit TRBD1. The CDR3 totals 19 residues. Trimming at V came to 3 bases and at J to 0 bases, leaving 13 bases not matched to a gene. From germline, CDR1 is SGHAT and CDR2 FQNNGV. CDR3 DNA: TGTGCCAGCAGCTTTCATAGTCGTGCCCAGGGGGCAACTAATGAAAAACTGTTTTTT. Its protein product is CASSFHSRAQGATNEKLFF.